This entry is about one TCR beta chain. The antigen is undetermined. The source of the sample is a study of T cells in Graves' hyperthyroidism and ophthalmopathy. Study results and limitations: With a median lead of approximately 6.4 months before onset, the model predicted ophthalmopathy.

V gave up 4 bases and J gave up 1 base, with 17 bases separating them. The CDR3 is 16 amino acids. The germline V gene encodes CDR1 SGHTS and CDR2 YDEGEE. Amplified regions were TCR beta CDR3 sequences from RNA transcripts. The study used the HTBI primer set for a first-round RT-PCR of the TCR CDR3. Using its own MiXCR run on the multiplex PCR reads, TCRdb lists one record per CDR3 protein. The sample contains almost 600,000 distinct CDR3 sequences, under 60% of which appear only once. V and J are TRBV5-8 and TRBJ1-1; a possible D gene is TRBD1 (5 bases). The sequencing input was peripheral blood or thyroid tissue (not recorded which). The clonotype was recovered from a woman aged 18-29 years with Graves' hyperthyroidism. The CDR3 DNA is TGTGCCAGCAGCCAGGGACCTGGAGGGGCGAACACTGAAGCTTTCTTT. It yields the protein CASSQGPGGANTEAFF.